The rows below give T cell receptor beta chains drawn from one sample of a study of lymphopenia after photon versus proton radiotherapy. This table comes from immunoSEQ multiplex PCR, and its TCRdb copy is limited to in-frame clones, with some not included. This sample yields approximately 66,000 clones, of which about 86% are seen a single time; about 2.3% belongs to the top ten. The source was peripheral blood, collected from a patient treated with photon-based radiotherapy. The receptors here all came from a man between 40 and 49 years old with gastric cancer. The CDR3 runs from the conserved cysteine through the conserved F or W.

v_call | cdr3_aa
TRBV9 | CASSHSPAGRNTGELFF
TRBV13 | CASSLDGGRGTEAFF
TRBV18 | CASSPPTGAPGELFF
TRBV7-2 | CASREGRHYNEQFF
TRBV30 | CAWSVAGGRGNTIYF
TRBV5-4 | CASSRGGEQFF
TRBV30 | CASSLQVPYEQYF
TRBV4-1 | CASSQEGGQGDSPLHF
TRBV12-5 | CASGLELAGEDNEQFF
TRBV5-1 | CASSTGTPVPYEQYF
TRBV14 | CASSQEVPTIYF
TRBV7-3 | CASSLSHGSYEQYF
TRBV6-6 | CASRPAGGYSDTQYF
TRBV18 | CASSPGRQGAYEQYF
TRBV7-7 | CASSPDRVNEQFF